This T cell receptor beta chain was identified in a study of blood T cell repertoires in COVID-19. Study as a whole: COVID-19 samples from acute and convalescent phases originated in the United States, Italy and Spain. PBMCs, B-cell-depleted T cells, or T cells provided the cDNA or gDNA that made up the material.

Data came from immunoSEQ multiplex PCR; TCRdb stores just in-frame clones and leaves some out. Seen here are approximately 35,000 clones, approximately 86% observed once, and the top ten hold around 6.5%. J was trimmed by 0 bases and V by 3 bases; bases with no gene match: 14. The CDR3 consists of 19 residues. Germline values: CDR1 SNHLY, CDR2 FYNNEI. The chain uses TRBV2 and TRBJ2-1; 7 positions match TRBD2. The receptor was derived from a human donor in a cohort sampled during active COVID-19. The sequencing sample was made of peripheral blood. This CDR3 is CASSEVSGAGRRSYNEQFF. CDR3 nucleotide sequence: TGTGCCAGCAGTGAGGTTTCGGGAGCGGGGAGACGCTCCTACAATGAGCAGTTCTTC.